The 10 T cell receptor beta chains listed next were all sequenced from one sample in a study of blood T cell repertoires in COVID-19. Here immunoSEQ multiplex PCR was the method, and the copy in TCRdb shows in-frame clones only, minus some. The sample includes 160,000 or so clones, approximately 78% of them seen just once. The specimen sequenced was peripheral blood. These receptors originate from a human donor in a cohort sampled during active COVID-19.

This chain uses TRBV24-1 with TRBJ2-1; TRBD1 aligns across 7 bases. CDR1 and CDR2 from the germline V gene are KGHDR and SFDVKD. The CDR3 runs to 14 residues. With V trimmed by 5 bases and J by 7 bases, 7 bases remained unmatched. The CDR3 loop reads CATSVTGQTNEQFF. CDR3 coding DNA: TGTGCCACCAGTGTTACGGGACAGACGAATGAGCAGTTCTTC.

V is TRBV6-6 and J is TRBJ2-7; tentative D call: TRBD2 (6 bases). This CDR3 region has 15 residues. The V end was cut by 0 bases, the J end by 3 bases, with 12 bases between. Germline V gene data show CDR1 as MNHNY and CDR2 as SVGAGI (reference sequence). The CDR3 sequence: CASSYSGLDNYEQYF. The CDR3 DNA is TGTGCCAGCAGTTACTCGGGACTCGATAACTACGAGCAGTACTTC.

The chain carries TRBV7-2 and TRBJ1-2, with TRBD1 as a possible D gene (5 bases). Germline V lookup: CDR1 SGHTA, CDR2 FQGNSA. This CDR3 region has 15 residues. Deletions cut 5 bases from V and 1 base from J, with 14 bases between. In DNA, the CDR3 is TGTGCCAGCAGCCCCTTGGTGGGGGGTAACTATGGCTACACCTTC. Translation: CASSPLVGGNYGYTF.

This clone has just a few counts. The rearrangement uses TRBV6-2 or TRBV6-3 and TRBJ2-3, with D perhaps matching TRBD1 (6 bases). This CDR3 contains 16 residues. Germline V lookup: CDR1 MNHEY, CDR2 SVGEGT. The V and J ends lost 5 bases and 4 bases respectively, with 19 bases between them. The CDR3: CASSRRDTQGADTQYF. The CDR3 coding sequence is TGTGCCAGCAGTCGTCGGGACACCCAAGGCGCAGATACGCAGTATTTT.

The rearrangement joins TRBV9 to TRBJ1-6, with 7 positions matching TRBD1. The germline CDR1 and CDR2 sequences are SGDLS and YYNGEE. The CDR3 is 14 amino acids. V dropped 0 bases and J dropped 14; count of bases not matched to a gene: 8. CDR3 bases: TGTGCCAGCAGCGTAGGGCAGGCCCAGGGGGCCCTCCACTTT. This sequence encodes CASSVGQAQGALHF.

This clone was found a few times. The chain has TRBV5-4 and TRBJ1-2; TRBD1 matches at 10 bases. The germline V gene encodes CDR1 SGHNT and CDR2 YYREEE (reference sequence). This CDR3 is built from 14 residues. Trimming removed 4 bases from V and 5 bases from J; junction bases left unmatched: 5. DNA for the CDR3: TGTGCCAGCAGCGCGAGGGACAGGGGATATGGCTACACCTTC. Protein product: CASSARDRGYGYTF. Full variable domain (remainder filled in from reference TRBV5-4 and TRBJ1-2): ETGVTQSPTHLIKTRGQQVTLRCSSQSGHNTVSWYQQALGQGPQFIFQYYREEENGRGNFPPRFSGLQFPNYSSELNVNALELDDSALYLCASSARDRGYGYTFGSGTRLTVV.

There are a few counts of this clone. The chain joins TRBV7-8 to TRBJ2-7; 8 bases agree with TRBD1. The V and J ends lost 2 bases and 3 bases, in that order; junction bases with no gene match: 3. This CDR3 is built from 14 residues. The germline gives CDR1 SGHVS, CDR2 FQNEAQ. The DNA for the CDR3 is TGTGCCAGCAGCTTATTTACAGGGGGCTACGAGCAGTACTTC. Its translation is CASSLFTGGYEQYF.

This chain connects TRBV11-3 to TRBJ1-2, with D unresolved. Germline V gene lookup returns CDR1 SGHNT and CDR2 YENEEA. There are 14 residues in the CDR3. Trimming took 4 bases from V and 6 from J, leaving 15 bases between them. CDR3 nucleotide sequence: TGTGCCAGCAGCTCTACTCCGGAGGTAGATGGCTACACCTTC. Translated: CASSSTPEVDGYTF.

The J gene is TRBJ1-2, the V gene TRBV5-1; 11 bases match TRBD1. The CDR3 has 14 amino acids. The trim removed 0 bases at V and 7 bases at J, leaving 2 bases unmatched. Per germline, CDR1 SGHRS and CDR2 YFSETQ. Written as DNA, the CDR3 is TGCGCCAGCAGCTTGGAGGGACAGGGGGGTGGCTACACCTTC. It yields the protein CASSLEGQGGGYTF.

This chain uses TRBV5-6 with TRBJ2-5; TRBD1 agrees at 10 bases. This CDR3 contains 16 residues. Germline V gene lookup returns CDR1 SGHDT and CDR2 YYEEEE. V lost 4 bases to trimming and J lost 4 bases; unmatched junction nucleotides: 10. In DNA form, the CDR3 reads TGTGCCAGCAGCAACCGGGACAGGGGCTTCAGAGAGACCCAGTACTTC. Its translation is CASSNRDRGFRETQYF.